This is a list of T cell receptor beta chains from one sample in a study of response to subunit inactivated influenza vaccine. TCRdb re-analysed the RT-PCR reads in MiXCR, keeping a single row per CDR3 protein. The table has about 800,000 distinct CDR3 sequences, about 20% seen once. Sequenced material: PBMCs from blood, taken about 5 days after vaccination. These receptors originate from a man aged 50 or older who received an inactivated influenza vaccine. The CDR3 runs from the conserved cysteine through the conserved F or W. D genes are given only for firm matches. Not every row has a clone size; where given, it reads once, few, many or a size class.

>-|-|TRBV7-2|TRBJ1-1
CASSWDKNTEAFF
TGTGCCAGCAGCTGGGACAAGAACACTGAAGCTTTCTTT
>-|-|TRBV15|TRBJ2-7
CATSSKRRGKGAEEQYF
TGTGCCACCAGCAGCAAACGCCGGGGGAAGGGTGCTGAGGAGCAGTACTTC
>TRBD1|few|TRBV7-2|TRBJ1-2
CASSLLTGRYGYTF
TGTGCCAGCAGCCTACTGACAGGGAGGTATGGCTACACCTTC
>-|few|TRBV20-1|TRBJ2-7
CSARDHEQYF
TGCAGTGCTAGAGACCACGAGCAGTACTTC
>-|few|TRBV7-2|TRBJ2-1
CASSARGGLAEQFF
TGTGCCAGCAGCGCTCGAGGGGGGTTAGCTGAGCAGTTCTTC
>-|-|TRBV4-3|TRBJ1-4
CASSQYPNEKLFF
TGCGCCAGCAGCCAATACCCTAATGAAAAACTGTTTTTT
>-|few|TRBV20-1|TRBJ2-2
CSPWGVTGELFF
TGCAGTCCGTGGGGGGTCACCGGGGAGCTGTTTTTT
>-|-|TRBV4-1|TRBJ1-1
CASSLWTETEAFF
TGCGCCAGCAGCCTTTGGACAGAGACTGAAGCTTTCTTT
>-|-|TRBV11-3|TRBJ2-3
CASSPDTGGGDTQYF
TGTGCCAGCAGTCCTGACACCGGTGGTGGAGATACGCAGTATTTT
>TRBD1|-|TRBV5-1|TRBJ2-3
CASSPDRGDTQYF
TGCGCCAGCAGCCCGGACAGGGGCGATACGCAGTATTTT
>-|many|TRBV4-3|TRBJ1-2
CASSYGTGNYGYTF
TGCGCCAGCAGCTACGGAACTGGAAACTATGGCTACACCTTC
>-|few|TRBV7-8|TRBJ2-7
CASSLVGGGTYEQYF
TGTGCCAGCAGCTTAGTTGGAGGGGGAACCTACGAGCAGTACTTC
>TRBD1|-|TRBV20-1|TRBJ2-7
CSASGQVGAYEQYF
TGCAGTGCCTCCGGACAGGTAGGGGCCTACGAGCAGTACTTC
>-|few|TRBV5-4|TRBJ2-2
CASSGGGQTGELFF
TGTGCCAGCAGCGGGGGTGGTCAGACCGGGGAGCTGTTTTTT
>TRBD2|-|TRBV7-8|TRBJ2-5
CASSLEAVLAGQETQYF
TGTGCCAGCAGCTTAGAGGCGGTACTAGCGGGTCAAGAGACCCAGTACTTC
>-|few|TRBV12-3/TRBV12-4|TRBJ1-1
CASRSTGRGFF
TGTGCCAGCAGATCTACTGGTCGGGGTTTCTTT
>-|few|TRBV5-6|TRBJ2-1
CATTKGARAGGNEQFF
TGTGCCACCACCAAAGGGGCCAGGGCAGGAGGGAATGAGCAGTTCTTC
>-|few|TRBV10-3|TRBJ2-3
CAISESYSTDTQYF
TGTGCCATCAGTGAGTCTTATAGCACAGATACGCAGTATTTT
>-|few|TRBV6-5|TRBJ2-6
CASSYSASSYSGANVLTF
TGTGCCAGCAGTTACTCAGCTTCCAGCTACTCTGGGGCCAACGTCCTGACTTTC
>TRBD2|few|TRBV15|TRBJ2-3
CATSRGLAGVRADTQYF
TGTGCCACCAGCAGAGGGCTAGCGGGGGTCCGAGCAGATACGCAGTATTTT
>TRBD1|few|TRBV6-2/TRBV6-3|TRBJ2-4
CASSSSGQIVQYF
TGTGCCAGCAGTTCCTCGGGACAGATCGTTCAGTACTTC
>-|many|TRBV20-1|TRBJ2-2
CSAERQSNTGELFF
TGCAGTGCTGAAAGACAATCGAACACCGGGGAGCTGTTTTTT
>-|-|TRBV4-1|TRBJ2-5
CASSQESRSQETQYF
TGCGCCAGCAGCCAAGAATCTCGGAGCCAAGAGACCCAGTACTTC
>TRBD1|-|TRBV12-3/TRBV12-4|TRBJ2-5
CASSTKGQGEETQYF
TGTGCCAGCAGCACAAAGGGGCAGGGGGAAGAGACCCAGTACTTC
>-|-|TRBV7-8|TRBJ2-7
CASSYRTRPYEQYF
TGTGCCAGCAGCTACCGGACACGGCCTTACGAGCAGTACTTC